Detailed here is one T cell receptor beta chain. Antigen specificity is unknown. This sample is part of a study of T-cell reconstitution after alpha-beta-depleted transplantation in children. A TCRbeta library incorporating unique molecular identifiers was prepared. One entry per CDR3 protein results from TCRdb running MiXCR on the PCR reads. The sample includes about 980,000 distinct CDR3 sequences, roughly 31% of them seen just once. Study-wide findings and caveats: About two months after transplant, alpha-beta T cells reportedly came from several hundred expanded graft clones. Surviving recipient T cells and thymic progenitors underlay high day-60 TCRbeta diversity in some patients. Hyperexpanded clones declined; after one year, newly produced T cells mostly supplied diversity.

The source is a boy under two years old who had a stem cell transplant for SCID, so the T cells may come from the graft donor. The input for sequencing was PBMCs, mostly from graft donor cells, taken 360 days after TCRalphabeta/CD19-depleted stem cell transplant.

The CDR3 region is CASSLYTSYEQYF. In DNA form, the CDR3 reads TGTGCCAGCAGCTTATACACCTCCTACGAGCAGTACTTC. V is TRBV11-2 and J is TRBJ2-7; D is unclear. The CDR3 is 13 amino acids. V lost 2 bases, J lost 0 bases, and 5 bases lay in between. The germline CDR1 and CDR2 sequences are SGHAT and FQNNGV.